This T cell receptor beta chain was profiled in a study of control samples from healthy donors and cancer patients. Sequencing was performed with immunoSEQ multiplex PCR; in TCRdb, only in-frame clones are kept and a portion is missing. The repertoire includes some 65,000 clones, over 65% of them detected once, and around 3% sits in the top ten. The V and J ends lost 0 bases and 8 bases respectively, with 20 bases between them. The length of the CDR3 is 17 residues. Germline V gene lookup returns CDR1 LGHDT and CDR2 YNNKEL (reference sequence). What was sequenced was PBMCs. The TCR was taken from a woman aged 45-65 years with lung cancer. This chain uses TRBV3-1 (or the pseudogene TRBV3-2) with TRBJ1-5; unclear D gene. The CDR3 loop is CASSQDRRVKPREPQHF. The CDR3, as DNA: TGTGCCAGCAGCCAAGATAGGAGGGTCAAGCCTAGGGAGCCCCAGCATTTT.